Following are 17 T cell receptor beta chains from one sample sequenced in a study of blood T cell repertoires in COVID-19. Profiling relied on immunoSEQ multiplex PCR, and the TCRdb table lists in-frame clones only, not all of them. The sample comprises a few hundred thousand clones, roughly 87% of which are singletons, and 3% to 3.5% rests with the top ten. Sequences were obtained from peripheral blood. These receptors all stem from a man aged 18 to 29 with active or convalescent COVID-19.

The V gene is TRBV6-4, the J gene TRBJ2-1; tentative D call: TRBD2 (6 bases). Trimming cost V 0 bases and J 6 bases, with 12 bases left between them. This CDR3 spans 15 amino acids. Germline values: CDR1 MRHNA, CDR2 SNTAGT. The CDR3 bases are TGTGCCAGCAGTGACTCACTAGCTGCGGGCAATGAGCAGTTCTTC. It encodes CASSDSLAAGNEQFF.

The CDR3 loop is CASRGQGGNEQFF. The CDR3 DNA follows: TGTGCCAGCAGGGGACAGGGGGGGAATGAGCAGTTCTTC. The chain links TRBV27 to TRBJ2-1; 11 nucleotides line up with TRBD1. The CDR3 length is 13 residues. Germline CDR1 and CDR2: MNHEY and SMNVEV (reference sequence). J gave up 7 bases and V 6 bases, and 2 bases lay outside the gene matches.

The rearrangement joins TRBV27 to TRBJ1-5; 12 bases match TRBD1. CDR3 length: 15 residues. V shed 6 bases and J 5 bases; nucleotides not matched to a gene: 5. CDR1 and CDR2 (germline): MNHEY, SMNVEV (reference sequence). The CDR3 coding sequence is TGTGCCAGCAGGGCGGGGACAGGGGGCGATCAGCCCCAGCATTTT. It is translated as CASRAGTGGDQPQHF.

The chain recombines TRBV5-8 with TRBJ2-2; maybe TRBD2 (7 bases). The CDR3 sequence is 14 residues long. CDR1 is SGHTS, CDR2 YDEGEE, per germline. Deletions cut 3 bases from V and 6 bases from J, with 12 bases between. The CDR3 DNA sequence: TGTGCCAGCAGCTGGAGGGGGGGCGCCGGGGAGCTGTTTTTT. This encodes CASSWRGGAGELFF.

CDR3 nucleotide sequence: TGTGCCAGCAGTCTAACAGGAGCTGGGGCCAACGTCCTGACTTTC. It yields the protein CASSLTGAGANVLTF. The V and J genes are TRBV3-1 (or the pseudogene TRBV3-2) and TRBJ2-6; D may be TRBD1 (5 bases). Germline CDR1 reads LGHDT; CDR2 reads YNNKEL (reference sequence). CDR3 size: 15 residues. V lost 6 bases, J lost 2 bases, and 11 bases lay in between.

The V and J genes are TRBV18 and TRBJ1-6, with D tentatively TRBD1 (6 bases). Germline V gives CDR1 KGHSH, CDR2 LQKENI. This CDR3 region has 15 residues. V was shortened by 6 bases and J by 11 bases, with 20 bases between the two germline ends. The CDR3 coding sequence is TGTGCCAGCTCGACCAACGCAGGGGCTAAGCCACCCCTCCACTTT. It encodes CASSTNAGAKPPLHF.

This chain uses TRBV4-3 with TRBJ2-1; the D is unclear. CDR1 is LGHNA, CDR2 YSLEER, per germline. The CDR3 totals 14 residues. V lost 0 bases and J 4 bases, leaving 7 bases between the germline ends. The CDR3 DNA follows: TGCGCCAGCAGCCAAGAGTTGAGGTACAATGAGCAGTTCTTC. The encoded protein is CASSQELRYNEQFF.

The chain carries TRBV28 and TRBJ1-2; 12 nucleotides align to TRBD1. In germline, CDR1 is MDHEN, CDR2 SYDVKM. V shed 5 bases and J 4 bases; nucleotides not matched to a gene: 5. This CDR3 has 15 amino acids. The CDR3 is CASSLGQGAGYGYTF. DNA for the CDR3: TGTGCCAGCAGTCTGGGACAGGGGGCCGGCTATGGCTACACCTTC.

J is TRBJ2-7 and V is TRBV10-3; possibly TRBD1 for D (5 bases). Deletions cut 2 bases from V and 2 bases from J, with 7 bases between. Germline V lookup: CDR1 ENHRY, CDR2 SYGVKD. The length of the CDR3 is 13 residues. CDR3: CAISEGATYEQYF. DNA of the CDR3: TGTGCCATCAGTGAGGGGGCCACCTACGAGCAGTACTTC.

The rearrangement links TRBV6-2 or TRBV6-3 to TRBJ1-4; D unresolved. CDR3 length: 12 amino acids. The V and J ends lost 2 bases and 11 bases respectively, with 9 bases between them. Germline V gene lookup returns CDR1 MNHEY and CDR2 SVGEGT. Here the CDR3 DNA reads TGTGCCAGCAGTTACGGGAGGGTTAAACTGTTTTTT. Amino acid sequence: CASSYGRVKLFF.

CDR3 nucleotide sequence: TGTGCCAGCAGCCTCCAGGCCGATAGCAATCAGCCCCAGCATTTT. It is translated as CASSLQADSNQPQHF. This chain connects TRBV11-1 to TRBJ1-5, with no clear D. The CDR3 is made up of 15 amino acids. The ends were cut back, 5 bases at V and 0 bases at J, with 11 bases in the middle. CDR1 is SGHAT, CDR2 FQDESV, per germline (reference sequence).

The chain uses TRBV2 and TRBJ2-7; D may be TRBD2 (5 bases). There are 13 residues in the CDR3. V was trimmed by 3 bases and J by 3 bases, leaving 9 bases between them. From germline, CDR1 is SNHLY and CDR2 FYNNEI. The CDR3 spells CASSDGVNYEQYF. The CDR3 region has the DNA TGTGCCAGCAGTGACGGGGTTAACTACGAGCAGTACTTC.

V is TRBV28 and J is TRBJ2-6; TRBD1 agrees at 9 bases. V shed 3 bases, J shed 2 bases, and the junction held 5 bases outside the gene matches. Looked up from germline, CDR1 is MDHEN and CDR2 is SYDVKM. The CDR3 contains 17 residues. CDR3 sequence reads: CASSFLTGGPGANVLTF. The CDR3 DNA reads as TGTGCCAGCAGTTTTCTTACAGGGGGCCCTGGGGCCAACGTCCTGACTTTC.

This rearrangement joins TRBV28 to TRBJ2-2; 10 nucleotides agree with TRBD2. The J segment lost 4 bases and the V segment lost 5 bases, leaving 7 bases of the junction unmatched. The CDR3 contains 16 residues. The V gene's germline CDR1 is MDHEN and CDR2 SYDVKM. CDR3 DNA: TGTGCCAGCAGTCCGACTAGCGGGTGGAGCACCGGGGAGCTGTTTTTT. It encodes CASSPTSGWSTGELFF.

The chain employs TRBV5-1 and TRBJ1-2; possibly TRBD1 for D (5 bases). The CDR3 runs to 13 residues. Trimming removed 3 bases from V and 0 bases from J, with 6 bases in between. Germline loops: CDR1 SGHRS, CDR2 YFSETQ. The CDR3 nucleotides read TGCGCCAGCAGCTCGACAGCTAACTATGGCTACACCTTC. Its translation: CASSSTANYGYTF.

The J gene is TRBJ2-3, the V gene TRBV5-1, with 10 bases that match TRBD1. CDR1 and CDR2 from the germline V gene are SGHRS and YFSETQ. The CDR3 totals 16 residues. Unmatched junction bases numbered 5, after V lost 0 bases and J lost 4 bases. The DNA of the CDR3 is TGCGCCAGCAGCTTGGGGACAGGGGGTAGCGCAGATACGCAGTATTTT. It yields the protein CASSLGTGGSADTQYF.

J is TRBJ1-2 and V is TRBV7-2; D unresolved. The CDR3 has 13 residues. Germline V gene lookup returns CDR1 SGHTA and CDR2 FQGNSA. Trimming removed 5 bases at V and 6 bases at J, with 13 bases between. The CDR3 bases are TGTGCCAGCAGCCCTAGGCGGGAGAATGGCTACACCTTC. It specifies CASSPRRENGYTF.